Presented here are 20 T cell receptor beta chains from one specimen sequenced in a study of blood T cell repertoires in COVID-19. Produced via immunoSEQ multiplex PCR; TCRdb's table is partial and in-frame only. The data show 360,000 or so clones, with 85% to 90% seen just once and 1.7% held by the top ten. Source material: PBMCs or T cells enriched from blood (not recorded which). All receptors derive from a woman in her 30s who had recovered from COVID-19.

The chain recombines TRBV5-8 with TRBJ1-4; maybe TRBD1 (6 bases). CDR1 is SGHTS, CDR2 YDEGEE, per germline. The CDR3 is made up of 14 amino acids. Trimming took 3 bases from V and 8 from J, leaving 14 bases between them. The CDR3 sequence is CASSWTEVHEKLFF. The CDR3 DNA follows: TGTGCCAGCAGCTGGACAGAGGTTCACGAAAAACTGTTTTTT.

The V gene is TRBV2, the J gene TRBJ2-7; TRBD2 matches at 9 bases. The CDR3 contains 15 residues. Per germline, CDR1 SNHLY and CDR2 FYNNEI. Unmatched junction bases numbered 7, after V lost 6 bases and J lost 1 base. This CDR3 is CASRNQREVSYEQYF. In DNA, the CDR3 is TGTGCCAGCAGGAACCAGCGGGAGGTATCCTACGAGCAGTACTTC.

This rearrangement joins TRBV28 to TRBJ1-1; D is perhaps TRBD1 (5 bases). The CDR3 length is 14 residues. CDR1 and CDR2 (germline): MDHEN, SYDVKM. V was cut by 3 bases and J by 8 bases, with 16 bases left in between. The DNA of the CDR3 is TGTGCCAGCAGTTTGCCCAGGGCCGGATTAGAAGCTTTCTTT. This gives the protein CASSLPRAGLEAFF.

The chain carries TRBV30 and TRBJ1-2; no definite D call. V was shortened by 3 bases and J by 3 bases, with 14 bases between the two germline ends. The length of the CDR3 is 14 residues. Germline CDR1 reads GTSNPN; CDR2 reads SVGIG (reference sequence). CDR3: CAWRLVGRYYGYTF. CDR3 nucleotides: TGTGCCTGGAGACTGGTAGGGAGATACTATGGCTACACCTTC.

The chain couples TRBV9 to TRBJ2-5; D perhaps matches TRBD2 (5 bases). The CDR3 is 16 amino acids. Germline V gene lookup returns CDR1 SGDLS and CDR2 YYNGEE. V was clipped by 3 bases and J by 5 bases, with 20 bases between them. The CDR3 reads CASSERGKDGSETQYF. The CDR3 nucleotides are TGTGCCAGCAGCGAGCGAGGGAAGGATGGGTCGGAGACCCAGTACTTC.

V and J are TRBV5-1 and TRBJ2-2; 9 bases align to TRBD1. The ends lost 2 bases at V and 6 bases at J; junction bases unmatched: 11. In germline, CDR1 is SGHRS, CDR2 YFSETQ. This CDR3 is 17 amino acids long. CDR3 nucleotide sequence: TGCGCCAGCAGCTTAGGGACAGGGCTTAACACAGCCGGGGAGCTGTTTTTT. Its protein product is CASSLGTGLNTAGELFF. The full variable domain, with the rest looked up from reference TRBV5-1 and TRBJ2-2, is KAGVTQTPRYLIKTRGQQVTLSCSPISGHRSVSWYQQTPGQGLQFLFEYFSETQRNKGNFPGRFSGRQFSNSRSEMNVSTLELGDSALYLCASSLGTGLNTAGELFFGEGSRLTVL.

This clone was detected only once. The chain links TRBV5-4 to TRBJ2-7, with D possibly matching TRBD2 (6 bases). Germline values: CDR1 SGHNT, CDR2 YYREEE (reference sequence). The V end lost 4 bases, the J end lost 5 bases, and 19 bases lay between the germline ends. The CDR3 runs to 15 residues. CDR3 nucleotides: TGTGCCAGCAGCCCCAAGGGACGGGAGAGAAACGAGCAGTACTTC. Encoded protein: CASSPKGRERNEQYF.

CDR3 loop: CASSSTGGTYNEQFF. The CDR3 DNA follows: TGTGCCAGCAGTTCCACAGGGGGGACCTACAATGAGCAGTTCTTC. The J gene is TRBJ2-1, the V gene TRBV7-3, with 8 bases matching TRBD1. V lost 6 bases to trimming and J lost 2 bases; unmatched junction nucleotides: 6. The CDR3 runs 15 residues. Germline lookup yields CDR1 SGHTA and CDR2 FQGTGA.

This chain uses TRBV30 with TRBJ1-5; no reliable D call. Germline V gives CDR1 GTSNPN, CDR2 SVGIG (reference sequence). CDR3 length equals 13 residues. V was pared by 0 bases and J by 5 bases, with 8 bases between. This CDR3 reads CAWSVFSDQPQHF. The CDR3 bases are TGTGCCTGGAGTGTTTTTTCGGATCAGCCCCAGCATTTT.

The chain uses TRBV11-2 and TRBJ2-1; 13 bases map to TRBD2. With 4 bases clipped from V and 6 bases from J, the junction kept 12 bases outside the gene matches. CDR3 length: 18 amino acids. CDR1 is SGHAT, CDR2 FQNNGV, per germline. The CDR3 loop reads CASSYIVIGLAGVNEQFF. The CDR3 DNA reads TGTGCCAGCAGCTACATAGTAATAGGACTAGCGGGAGTCAATGAGCAGTTCTTC.

The V gene is TRBV5-6, the J gene TRBJ1-1; D is uncertain. Germline loops: CDR1 SGHDT, CDR2 YYEEEE. Trimming cost V 3 bases and J 5 bases, with 5 bases left between them. CDR3 length: 11 amino acids. Here the CDR3 DNA reads TGTGCCAGCAGCTATCAGACTGAAGCTTTCTTT. Protein sequence: CASSYQTEAFF.

The rearrangement links TRBV3-1 (or the pseudogene TRBV3-2) to TRBJ2-5; D perhaps matches TRBD2 (6 bases). The CDR3 is made up of 16 amino acids. V shed 0 bases and J shed 4 bases, with 15 bases lying between them. The germline CDR1 and CDR2 sequences are LGHDT and YNNKEL (reference sequence). CDR3 nucleotide sequence: TGTGCCAGCAGCCAAGAAGCGGAGGGGCCGGGAGAGACCCAGTACTTC. This translates into CASSQEAEGPGETQYF.

V is TRBV2 and J is TRBJ2-3; D not certain. Germline-derived CDR1 and CDR2 are SNHLY and FYNNEI. Trimming took 6 bases from V and 3 from J, leaving 7 bases between them. This CDR3 is 12 amino acids long. The CDR3 DNA reads TGTGCCAGCAGCCGCCTAACAGATACGCAGTATTTT. Translation gives CASSRLTDTQYF.

This clone was detected only a few times. The chain has TRBV7-8 and TRBJ1-4; 10 bases match TRBD1. CDR3 length: 16 amino acids. From germline, CDR1 is SGHVS and CDR2 FQNEAQ. Trimming cost V 7 bases and J 8 bases; bases outside gene matches: 13. In DNA, the CDR3 is TGTGCCAGCACCCTGACCGACAGGGGGCGCAGGGAAAAACTGTTTTTT. Translated: CASTLTDRGRREKLFF.

The table lists this clone with a count of one. The rearrangement uses TRBV5-6 and TRBJ1-5; 9 bases line up with TRBD1. The CDR3 consists of 16 residues. CDR1 is SGHDT, CDR2 YYEEEE, per germline. V dropped 3 bases and J dropped 6; count of bases not matched to a gene: 10. The CDR3 reads CASSSSTGGAGQPQHF. The DNA of the CDR3 is TGTGCCAGCAGCTCCTCAACAGGGGGCGCAGGTCAGCCCCAGCATTTT.

Only a few counts were recorded for this clone. This chain links TRBV12-5 with TRBJ2-7; 8 bases are shared with TRBD1. Germline assignment: CDR1 LGHNT and CDR2 FRNRAP. The ends lost 1 base at V and 7 bases at J; junction bases unmatched: 12. This CDR3 contains 16 residues. The CDR3: CASGLAKLSTGEEQYF. CDR3 nucleotides: TGTGCTAGTGGTTTGGCTAAACTCTCGACAGGGGAAGAGCAGTACTTC.

This clone turned up a few times. At one end, the junction sequence differs from germline, possibly due to a read error. This chain links TRBV7-2 with TRBJ2-1; TRBD2 matches 11 bases. The V gene's germline CDR1 is SGHTA and CDR2 FQGNSA. This CDR3 has 13 amino acids. The CDR3 loop is CASSPGTSGTRVF. The CDR3 coding sequence is TGTGCCAGCAGCCCCGGGACTAGCGGTACGAGGGTCTTC.

CDR3 amino acids: CASSDTRQGKRDQPQHF. CDR3 DNA: TGTGCCAGCAGCGATACCCGACAGGGGAAAAGGGATCAGCCCCAGCATTTT. This chain uses TRBV9 with TRBJ1-5, with 8 bases aligning to TRBD1. This CDR3 contains 17 residues. Losses at the gene ends were 3 bases for V and 5 bases for J; bases not matched to a gene: 13. Germline V gene data show CDR1 as SGDLS and CDR2 as YYNGEE.

J is TRBJ1-2 and V is TRBV6-5; 8 bases agree with TRBD1. Germline CDR1 is MNHEY and CDR2 is SVGAGI. This CDR3 region has 15 residues. V was clipped by 7 bases and J by 4 bases; unmatched bases: 11. CDR3 region: CASTTDRVGRYGYTF. For the CDR3, the DNA is TGTGCCAGCACCACGGACAGGGTGGGGCGCTATGGCTACACCTTC.

This clone was seen a single time. The chain links TRBV7-9 to TRBJ1-1; D is possibly TRBD1 (5 bases). The CDR3 totals 14 residues. Germline V gives CDR1 SEHNR, CDR2 FQNEAQ (reference sequence). Trimming took off 1 base at V and 7 bases at J, with 13 bases between the two ends. CDR3 residues: CASSLVSGKGEAFF. DNA for the CDR3: TGTGCCAGCAGCTTAGTGTCAGGGAAGGGTGAAGCTTTCTTT.